These T cell receptor beta chains were read from a single sample in a study of Ad26.COV2.S vaccination and SARS-CoV-2 variants. Profiled with immunoSEQ multiplex PCR; TCRdb holds only in-frame clones, not every one. This sample carries hundreds of thousands of clones, roughly nine tenths of them seen once, and the ten largest clones take about 1.5%. Here the sequenced sample was peripheral blood, taken in a trial of Ad26.COV2.S vaccine versus placebo. The source of these receptors is a person between 18 and 65 years old who received the Ad26.COV2.S COVID-19 vaccine or a placebo. Each CDR3 is given with its conserved first and last residue. D genes are given only for firm matches. Clone sizes are given selectively: once, few, many, or a class where the clone is expanded.

size: NA
D: NA
length: 14
J: TRBJ2-1
V: TRBV4-3
CDR3: CASSQDSSAGSCFF
DNA: TGCGCCAGCAGCCAAGATTCATCGGCAGGGTCATGTTTCTTC

size: NA
D: NA
length: 15
J: TRBJ1-5
V: TRBV6-1
CDR3: CASSDWLPSDQPQHF
DNA: TGTGCCAGCAGTGATTGGTTGCCCTCAGATCAGCCCCAGCATTTT

size: NA
D: TRBD2
length: 15
J: TRBJ2-1
V: TRBV5-1
CDR3: CASSTGASGSNEQFF
DNA: TGCGCCAGCAGTACTGGGGCTAGCGGGAGCAATGAGCAGTTCTTC

size: NA
D: NA
length: 16
J: TRBJ1-5
V: TRBV19
CDR3: CASSITAGYSNQPQHF
DNA: TGTGCCAGTAGTATAACGGCAGGTTATAGCAATCAGCCCCAGCATTTT

size: NA
D: TRBD1
length: 15
J: TRBJ1-1
V: TRBV7-9
CDR3: CASSFSQGGNTEAFF
DNA: TGTGCCAGCAGCTTTTCCCAGGGGGGGAACACTGAAGCTTTCTTT

size: few
D: NA
length: 14
J: TRBJ2-7
V: TRBV6-5
CDR3: CASSYLSDRGEQYF
DNA: TGTGCCAGCAGTTATTTGTCCGACAGAGGAGAGCAGTACTTC

size: NA
D: TRBD1
length: 13
J: TRBJ2-7
V: TRBV9
CDR3: CASSAGTGREQYF
DNA: TGTGCCAGCAGCGCCGGGACAGGGCGGGAGCAGTACTTC

size: NA
D: TRBD1
length: 14
J: TRBJ1-5
V: TRBV11-2
CDR3: CASSEGATGQPQHF
DNA: TGTGCCAGCAGCGAGGGGGCCACAGGTCAGCCCCAGCATTTT

size: NA
D: TRBD1
length: 15
J: TRBJ2-1
V: TRBV27
CDR3: CASSSRDRGHDEQFF
DNA: TGTGCCAGCAGTTCCCGGGACAGGGGGCATGATGAGCAGTTCTTC

size: NA
D: NA
length: 16
J: TRBJ2-5
V: TRBV5-6
CDR3: CASSLARTGGGETQYF
DNA: TGTGCCAGCAGCTTGGCCCGGACTGGGGGTGGAGAGACCCAGTACTTC

size: NA
D: NA
length: 12
J: TRBJ2-7
V: TRBV28
CDR3: CASSGHLYEQYF
DNA: TGTGCCAGCAGTGGACATCTCTACGAGCAGTACTTC

size: NA
D: TRBD2
length: 16
J: TRBJ2-1
V: TRBV24-1
CDR3: CATSDARTSGRLEQFF
DNA: TGTGCCACCAGTGACGCGAGGACTAGCGGGAGGCTTGAGCAGTTCTTC

size: NA
D: NA
length: 13
J: TRBJ2-5
V: TRBV15
CDR3: CATSILPGETQYF
DNA: TGTGCCACCAGCATTCTCCCTGGGGAGACCCAGTACTTC

size: NA
D: NA
length: 14
J: TRBJ2-1
V: TRBV30
CDR3: CAWSLRTFGNEQFF
DNA: TGTGCCTGGTCCCTAAGAACGTTTGGCAATGAGCAGTTCTTC

size: NA
D: TRBD2
length: 15
J: TRBJ2-3
V: TRBV11-2
CDR3: CASSLGGRGGDTQYF
DNA: TGTGCCAGCAGCTTAGGGGGGAGGGGTGGAGATACGCAGTATTTT

size: NA
D: NA
length: 12
J: TRBJ2-3
V: TRBV9
CDR3: CASSVGVDTQYF
DNA: TGTGCCAGCAGCGTAGGGGTCGATACGCAGTATTTT

size: once
D: NA
length: 12
J: TRBJ1-5
V: TRBV19
CDR3: CASNGGREPQHF
DNA: TGTGCCAGTAATGGTGGGCGTGAGCCCCAGCATTTT

size: once
D: TRBD1
length: 15
J: TRBJ2-5
V: TRBV15
CDR3: CATSRDRGHQETQYF
DNA: TGTGCCACCAGCAGAGATAGGGGGCACCAAGAGACCCAGTACTTC

size: NA
D: NA
length: 14
J: TRBJ1-2
V: TRBV6-5
CDR3: CASITASEGYGYTF
DNA: TGTGCCAGCATTACAGCCTCGGAAGGCTATGGCTACACCTTC

size: NA
D: TRBD2
length: 14
J: TRBJ2-7
V: TRBV18
CDR3: CASSPGGSSYEQYF
DNA: TGTGCCAGCTCACCGGGGGGGAGCTCCTACGAGCAGTACTTC

size: NA
D: NA
length: 10
J: TRBJ2-2
V: TRBV29-1
CDR3: CSAGSGELFF
DNA: TGCAGCGCTGGGTCGGGGGAGCTGTTTTTT

size: few
D: NA
length: 13
J: TRBJ1-5
V: TRBV9
CDR3: CASSVGRGQPQHF
DNA: TGTGCCAGCAGCGTAGGGCGGGGTCAGCCCCAGCATTTT

size: once
D: NA
length: 15
J: TRBJ1-1
V: TRBV7-9
CDR3: CASSGRQDRDTEAFF
DNA: TGTGCCAGCAGCGGGCGGCAGGACAGAGACACTGAAGCTTTCTTT

size: NA
D: NA
length: 17
J: TRBJ2-3
V: TRBV24-1
CDR3: CATDQGGGSGGTDTQYF
DNA: TGTGCCACCGACCAGGGAGGGGGGAGCGGCGGGACAGATACGCAGTATTTT

size: NA
D: NA
length: 13
J: TRBJ1-1
V: TRBV6-1
CDR3: CASSEIQGTEAFF
DNA: TGTGCCAGCAGTGAGATACAAGGGACTGAAGCTTTCTTT

size: NA
D: NA
length: 15
J: TRBJ1-5
V: TRBV27
CDR3: CASRQKSETYQPQHF
DNA: TGTGCCAGCAGGCAGAAGTCGGAGACCTATCAGCCCCAGCATTTT

size: NA
D: NA
length: 15
J: TRBJ2-5
V: TRBV7-2
CDR3: CASSLVGSVKETQYF
DNA: TGTGCCAGCAGCTTAGTGGGGTCGGTTAAAGAGACCCAGTACTTC

size: NA
D: TRBD2
length: 16
J: TRBJ2-1
V: TRBV3-1/TRBV3-2
CDR3: CASSQGLAGGWNEQFF
DNA: TGTGCCAGCAGCCAAGGACTAGCGGGGGGATGGAATGAGCAGTTCTTC

size: NA
D: TRBD2
length: 13
J: TRBJ2-5
V: TRBV10-1
CDR3: CASSEAGVLTQYF
DNA: TGCGCCAGCAGTGAAGCGGGAGTGCTGACCCAGTACTTC

size: NA
D: NA
length: 14
J: TRBJ1-1
V: TRBV3-1/TRBV3-2
CDR3: CASSQDAGAGEAFF
DNA: TGTGCCAGCAGCCAAGATGCAGGGGCAGGGGAAGCTTTCTTT

size: NA
D: TRBD2
length: 16
J: TRBJ2-3
V: TRBV5-1
CDR3: CASSAGLAGDTDTQYF
DNA: TGCGCCAGCAGCGCGGGACTAGCGGGGGACACAGATACGCAGTATTTT

size: NA
D: TRBD2
length: 16
J: TRBJ2-2
V: TRBV27
CDR3: CASSSGTSPNTGELFF
DNA: TGTGCCAGCAGTTCTGGGACTAGCCCGAACACCGGGGAGCTGTTTTTT

size: NA
D: NA
length: 13
J: TRBJ1-1
V: TRBV4-1
CDR3: CASSQVTAPEAFF
DNA: TGCGCCAGCAGCCAAGTAACAGCGCCTGAAGCTTTCTTT

size: NA
D: TRBD1
length: 15
J: TRBJ2-7
V: TRBV7-9
CDR3: CASSLERTGDYEQYF
DNA: TGTGCCAGCAGCTTAGAAAGGACAGGGGACTACGAGCAGTACTTC

size: NA
D: NA
length: 15
J: TRBJ2-6
V: TRBV2
CDR3: CASLLSAYGANVLTF
DNA: TGTGCCAGTCTATTATCAGCTTACGGGGCCAACGTCCTGACTTTC

size: once
D: NA
length: 14
J: TRBJ1-5
V: TRBV27
CDR3: CASSLGTENQPQHF
DNA: TGTGCCAGCAGTTTGGGGACGGAGAATCAGCCCCAGCATTTT

size: NA
D: TRBD1
length: 16
J: TRBJ1-4
V: TRBV18
CDR3: CASSEGTAGSNEKLFF
DNA: TGTGCCAGCTCAGAAGGGACAGCTGGCAGTAATGAAAAACTGTTTTTT

size: once
D: TRBD1
length: 16
J: TRBJ2-5
V: TRBV7-2
CDR3: CASSSYTGTVQETQYF
DNA: TGTGCCAGCAGCTCTTACACAGGGACAGTCCAAGAGACCCAGTACTTC

size: NA
D: NA
length: 16
J: TRBJ2-2
V: TRBV9
CDR3: CASSVASATNTGELFF
DNA: TGTGCCAGCAGCGTAGCGAGCGCCACGAACACCGGGGAGCTGTTTTTT

size: NA
D: NA
length: 14
J: TRBJ2-5
V: TRBV5-6
CDR3: CASSPLQAKETQYF
DNA: TGTGCCAGCAGCCCGCTACAGGCAAAAGAGACCCAGTACTTC

size: NA
D: NA
length: 13
J: TRBJ1-5
V: TRBV20-1
CDR3: CSASLKGNQPQHF
DNA: TGCAGTGCTAGTCTCAAGGGCAATCAGCCCCAGCATTTT

size: NA
D: NA
length: 14
J: TRBJ1-4
V: TRBV2
CDR3: CASRTLGGNEKLFF
DNA: TGTGCCAGCAGAACACTTGGAGGTAATGAAAAACTGTTTTTT

size: NA
D: TRBD2
length: 15
J: TRBJ2-1
V: TRBV2
CDR3: CASSPGLAEYNEQFF
DNA: TGTGCCAGCAGTCCCGGGCTAGCGGAGTACAATGAGCAGTTCTTC

size: NA
D: NA
length: 14
J: TRBJ2-2
V: TRBV5-1
CDR3: CASSLGLVVGELFF
DNA: TGCGCCAGCAGCTTGGGACTAGTGGTCGGGGAGCTGTTTTTT

size: NA
D: TRBD1
length: 18
J: TRBJ2-1
V: TRBV7-2
CDR3: CASSTGTGGFSSYNEQFF
DNA: TGTGCCAGCAGCACCGGGACAGGGGGCTTCAGCTCCTACAATGAGCAGTTCTTC

size: NA
D: NA
length: 13
J: TRBJ1-2
V: TRBV12-3/TRBV12-4
CDR3: CASTGGISYGYTF
DNA: TGTGCCAGCACCGGGGGCATCTCCTATGGCTACACCTTC

size: few
D: NA
length: 16
J: TRBJ2-2
V: TRBV7-6
CDR3: CASSLVSTQNTGELFF
DNA: TGTGCCAGCAGCTTAGTTTCGACGCAGAACACCGGGGAGCTGTTTTTT

size: NA
D: TRBD2
length: 16
J: TRBJ2-5
V: TRBV5-6
CDR3: CASSPSSGLAGETQYF
DNA: TGTGCCAGCAGCCCGAGTTCGGGACTAGCGGGAGAGACCCAGTACTTC

size: NA
D: NA
length: 16
J: TRBJ1-5
V: TRBV6-1
CDR3: CASSESPSGGREPQHF
DNA: TGTGCCAGCAGTGAATCCCCTTCGGGGGGAAGGGAGCCCCAGCATTTT

size: NA
D: NA
length: 16
J: TRBJ1-1
V: TRBV6-2/TRBV6-3
CDR3: CASSGAGTGVGTEAFF
DNA: TGTGCCAGCAGTGGGGCCGGGACGGGGGTCGGCACTGAAGCTTTCTTT

size: NA
D: TRBD2
length: 15
J: TRBJ2-3
V: TRBV24-1
CDR3: CATSEKRGFSDTQYF
DNA: TGTGCCACCAGTGAAAAGCGGGGGTTTTCAGATACGCAGTATTTT

size: NA
D: NA
length: 12
J: TRBJ2-7
V: TRBV9
CDR3: CASSAQGRKQYF
DNA: TGTGCCAGCAGCGCCCAGGGGAGGAAGCAGTACTTC

size: few
D: TRBD1
length: 13
J: TRBJ2-5
V: TRBV5-4
CDR3: CASSSWTGETQYF
DNA: TGTGCCAGCAGCTCCTGGACAGGAGAGACCCAGTACTTC

size: NA
D: TRBD1
length: 14
J: TRBJ2-2
V: TRBV24-1
CDR3: CATGGQGGTGELFF
DNA: TGTGCCACCGGGGGACAGGGGGGCACCGGGGAGCTGTTTTTT

size: NA
D: NA
length: 13
J: TRBJ1-4
V: TRBV29-1
CDR3: CSVEAGSRRKLFF
DNA: TGCAGCGTTGAAGCGGGGTCCCGCCGAAAACTGTTTTTT

size: NA
D: NA
length: 12
J: TRBJ1-5
V: TRBV12-3/TRBV12-4
CDR3: CASSPGFQPQHF
DNA: TGTGCCAGCAGCCCAGGCTTTCAGCCCCAGCATTTT

size: NA
D: TRBD1
length: 13
J: TRBJ1-2
V: TRBV12-3/TRBV12-4
CDR3: CASSSTGGVGYTF
DNA: TGTGCCAGCAGTTCGACAGGGGGCGTTGGCTACACCTTC